Listed below are T cell receptor beta chains from one sample, sequenced in a study of cytomegalovirus exposure and HLA in healthy donors. TCRdb's table, derived via immunoSEQ multiplex PCR, lists solely in-frame clones and lacks some. The sample has fewer than 85,000 clones. Sequencing used PBMCs. All receptors derive from a middle-aged woman in good health and CMV-seropositive. Both conserved end residues are trimmed from each CDR3.

>TRBV28|TRBJ1-5
ASSYRGGSNQPQH
>TRBV27|TRBJ2-7
ASALEGVYEQY
>TRBV11-2|TRBJ2-1
ASSPLKNEQF
>TRBV5-4|TRBJ2-1
ASSPTSGNNEQF
>TRBV18|TRBJ1-6
ASSPILFDRSSYNSPLH
>TRBV6-6|TRBJ1-5
AGSPNSNQPQH
>TRBV6-4|TRBJ2-6
ASSDSDNSGANVLT
>TRBV4-1|TRBJ2-7
ASSQFGLLGRGNYEQY
>TRBV6-5|TRBJ1-1
ASSTGTGTTEAF
>TRBV7-9|TRBJ2-7
ASSLAGGAYEQY
>TRBV4-3|TRBJ2-2
ASSQEAKNTGELF
>TRBV6-5|TRBJ1-5
ASRRTGDNQPQH
>TRBV5-1|TRBJ1-1
ASSLQGGAADTEAF
>TRBV28|TRBJ1-2
ASNIGQGLPGSYGYT
>TRBV7-6|TRBJ1-2
ASSTLSTGAGGYT
>TRBV6-4|TRBJ2-2
ASRQGVDTGELF
>TRBV5-6|TRBJ2-1
ASSLGLAGYNEQF
>TRBV29-1|TRBJ1-1
SGLELTANTEAF
>TRBV27|TRBJ2-3
ASSYGRVGTDTQY
>TRBV19|TRBJ1-1
ASSRGLLNTEAF